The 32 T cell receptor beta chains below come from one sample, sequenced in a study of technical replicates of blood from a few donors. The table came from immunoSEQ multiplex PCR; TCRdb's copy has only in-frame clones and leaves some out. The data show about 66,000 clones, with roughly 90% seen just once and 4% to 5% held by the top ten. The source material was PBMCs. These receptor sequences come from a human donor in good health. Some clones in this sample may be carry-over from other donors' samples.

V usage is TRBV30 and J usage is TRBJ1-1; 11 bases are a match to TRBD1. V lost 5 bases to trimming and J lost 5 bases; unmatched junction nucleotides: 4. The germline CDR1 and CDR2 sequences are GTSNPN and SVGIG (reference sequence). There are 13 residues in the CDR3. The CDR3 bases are TGTGCCTGGGGACAGGGGGCGCGTACTGAAGCTTTCTTT. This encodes CAWGQGARTEAFF.

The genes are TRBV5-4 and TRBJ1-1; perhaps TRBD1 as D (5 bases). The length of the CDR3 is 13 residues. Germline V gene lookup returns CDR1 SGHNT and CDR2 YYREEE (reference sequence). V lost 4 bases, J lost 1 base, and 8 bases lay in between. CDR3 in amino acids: CASSLRANTEAFF. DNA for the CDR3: TGTGCCAGCAGCCTCAGGGCGAACACTGAAGCTTTCTTT.

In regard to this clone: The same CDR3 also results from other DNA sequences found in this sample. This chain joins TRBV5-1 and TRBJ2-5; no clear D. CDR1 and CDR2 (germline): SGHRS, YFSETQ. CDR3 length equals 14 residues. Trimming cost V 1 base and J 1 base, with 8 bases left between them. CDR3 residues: CASSLLTAQETQYF. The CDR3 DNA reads TGCGCCAGCAGCTTGTTGACTGCCCAAGAGACCCAGTACTTC.

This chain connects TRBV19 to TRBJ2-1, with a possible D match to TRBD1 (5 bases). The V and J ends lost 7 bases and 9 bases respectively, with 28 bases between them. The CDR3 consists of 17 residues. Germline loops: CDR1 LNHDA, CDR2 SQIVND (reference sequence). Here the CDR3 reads CASTSDGRWQDNGEQFF. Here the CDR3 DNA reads TGTGCCAGTACTTCAGACGGCAGGTGGCAGGACAACGGTGAGCAGTTCTTC.

The CDR3 DNA reads as TGCGCCAGCAGCCAACGACTAGCGGGACCATACGAGCAGTACTTC. Its translation is CASSQRLAGPYEQYF. The chain couples TRBV4-1 to TRBJ2-7, with 11 bases aligning to TRBD2. The length of the CDR3 is 15 residues. V lost 2 bases to trimming and J lost 4 bases; unmatched junction nucleotides: 4. CDR1 is MGHRA and CDR2 is YSYEKL in the germline V gene.

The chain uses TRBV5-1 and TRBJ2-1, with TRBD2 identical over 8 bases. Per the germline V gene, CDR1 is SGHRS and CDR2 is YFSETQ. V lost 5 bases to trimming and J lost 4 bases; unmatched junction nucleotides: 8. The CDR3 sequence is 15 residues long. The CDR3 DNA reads TGCGCCAGCAGTTTCAGCGGGGGATCATACAATGAGCAGTTCTTC. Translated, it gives CASSFSGGSYNEQFF.

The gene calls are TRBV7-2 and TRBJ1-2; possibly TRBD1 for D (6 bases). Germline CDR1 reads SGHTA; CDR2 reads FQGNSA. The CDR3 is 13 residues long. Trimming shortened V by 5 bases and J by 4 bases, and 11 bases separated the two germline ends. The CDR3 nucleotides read TGTGCCAGCAGCCGCGACAGGAGCTATGGCTACACCTTC. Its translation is CASSRDRSYGYTF.

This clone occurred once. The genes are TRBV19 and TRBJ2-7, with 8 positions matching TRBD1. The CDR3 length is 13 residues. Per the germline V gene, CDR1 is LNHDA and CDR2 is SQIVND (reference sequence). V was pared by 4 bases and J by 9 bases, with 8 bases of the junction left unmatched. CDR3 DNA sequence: TGTGCCAGTAGTACGTTGCAGGGGGCCGGGCAGTACTTC. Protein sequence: CASSTLQGAGQYF.

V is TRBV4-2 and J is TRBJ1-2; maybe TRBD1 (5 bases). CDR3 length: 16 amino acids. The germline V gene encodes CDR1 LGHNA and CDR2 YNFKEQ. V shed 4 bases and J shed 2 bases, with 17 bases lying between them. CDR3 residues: CASSPRQNVRNYGYTF. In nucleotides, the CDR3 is TGTGCCAGCAGCCCCCGACAGAATGTCCGAAACTATGGCTACACCTTC.

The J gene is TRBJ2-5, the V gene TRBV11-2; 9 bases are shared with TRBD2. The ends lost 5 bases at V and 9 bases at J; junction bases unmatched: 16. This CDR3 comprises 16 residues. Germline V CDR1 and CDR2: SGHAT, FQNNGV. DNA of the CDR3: TGTGCCAGCAGCCCCCGGTTGCAGGCGGGGGGGCAGGCCCAGTACTTC. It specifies CASSPRLQAGGQAQYF.

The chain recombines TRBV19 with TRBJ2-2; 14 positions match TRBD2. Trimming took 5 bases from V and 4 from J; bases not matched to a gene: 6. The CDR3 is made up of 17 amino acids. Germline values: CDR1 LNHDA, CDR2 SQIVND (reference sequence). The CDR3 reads CASSSGLAGVGTGELFF. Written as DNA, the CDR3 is TGTGCCAGTAGTTCGGGACTAGCGGGAGTGGGCACCGGGGAGCTGTTTTTT.

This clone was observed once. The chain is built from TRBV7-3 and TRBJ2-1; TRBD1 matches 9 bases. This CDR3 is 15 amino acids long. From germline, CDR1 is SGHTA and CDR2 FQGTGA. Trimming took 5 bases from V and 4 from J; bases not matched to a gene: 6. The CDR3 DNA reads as TGTGCCAGCAGCCGGGGACAGGGTACTTACAATGAGCAGTTCTTC. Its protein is CASSRGQGTYNEQFF.

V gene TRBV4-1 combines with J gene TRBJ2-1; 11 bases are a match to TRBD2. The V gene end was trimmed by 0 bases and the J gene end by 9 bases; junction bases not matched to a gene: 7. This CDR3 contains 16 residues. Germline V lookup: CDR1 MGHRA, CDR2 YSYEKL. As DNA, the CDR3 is TGCGCCAGCAGCCAAGAAATAGCGGGGGGGCTAAGTGAGCAGTTCTTC. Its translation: CASSQEIAGGLSEQFF.

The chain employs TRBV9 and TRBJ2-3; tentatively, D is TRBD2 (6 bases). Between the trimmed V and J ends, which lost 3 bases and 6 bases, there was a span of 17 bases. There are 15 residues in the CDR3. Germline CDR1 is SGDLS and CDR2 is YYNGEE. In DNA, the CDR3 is TGTGCCAGCAGCGGGGGCGGGACGCCGATGGATACGCAGTATTTT. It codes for CASSGGGTPMDTQYF.

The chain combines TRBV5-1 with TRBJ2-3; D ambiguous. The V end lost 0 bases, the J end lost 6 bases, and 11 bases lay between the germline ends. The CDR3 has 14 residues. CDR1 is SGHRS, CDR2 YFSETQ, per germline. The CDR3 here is CASSLVVPEDTQYF. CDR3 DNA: TGCGCCAGCAGCTTGGTCGTTCCCGAGGATACGCAGTATTTT.

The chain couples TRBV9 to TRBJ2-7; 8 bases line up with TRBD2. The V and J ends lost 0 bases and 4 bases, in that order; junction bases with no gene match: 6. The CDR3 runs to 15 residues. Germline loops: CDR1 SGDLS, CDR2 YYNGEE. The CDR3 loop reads CASSVGSGRPYEQYF. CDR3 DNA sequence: TGTGCCAGCAGCGTAGGAAGCGGGAGACCGTACGAGCAGTACTTC.

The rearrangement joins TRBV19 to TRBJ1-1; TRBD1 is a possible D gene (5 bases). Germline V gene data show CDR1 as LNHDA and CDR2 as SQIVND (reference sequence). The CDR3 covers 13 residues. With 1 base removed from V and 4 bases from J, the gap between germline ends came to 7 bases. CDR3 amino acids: CASSIGQGTEAFF. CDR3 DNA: TGTGCCAGTAGTATAGGTCAGGGCACTGAAGCTTTCTTT.

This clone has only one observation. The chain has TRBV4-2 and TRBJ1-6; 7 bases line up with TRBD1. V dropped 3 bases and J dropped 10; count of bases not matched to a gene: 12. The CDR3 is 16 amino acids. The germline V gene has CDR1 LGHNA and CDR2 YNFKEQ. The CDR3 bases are TGTGCCAGCAGCCAGCGCCGAGGGGACAGCAAATCACCCCTCCACTTT. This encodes CASSQRRGDSKSPLHF.

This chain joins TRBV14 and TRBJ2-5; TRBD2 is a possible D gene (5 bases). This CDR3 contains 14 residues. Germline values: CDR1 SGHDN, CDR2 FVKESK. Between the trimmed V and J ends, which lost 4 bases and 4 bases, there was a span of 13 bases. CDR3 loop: CASSRSGIPETQYF. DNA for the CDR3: TGTGCCAGCAGCCGGTCCGGGATACCAGAGACCCAGTACTTC.

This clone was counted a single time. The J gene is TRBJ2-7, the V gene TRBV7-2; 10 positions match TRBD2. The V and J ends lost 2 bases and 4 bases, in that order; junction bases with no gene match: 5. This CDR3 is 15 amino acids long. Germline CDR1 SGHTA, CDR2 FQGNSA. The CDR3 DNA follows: TGTGCCAGCAGCTTATTAGCGGGGGGCGTTTACGAGCAGTACTTC. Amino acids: CASSLLAGGVYEQYF.

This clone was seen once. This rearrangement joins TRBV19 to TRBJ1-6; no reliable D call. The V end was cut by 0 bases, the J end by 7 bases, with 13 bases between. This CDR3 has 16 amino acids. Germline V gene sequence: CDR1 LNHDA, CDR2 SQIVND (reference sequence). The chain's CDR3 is CASSIDRRPGNSPLHF. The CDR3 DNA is TGTGCCAGTAGTATAGATAGACGGCCCGGGAATTCACCCCTCCACTTT.

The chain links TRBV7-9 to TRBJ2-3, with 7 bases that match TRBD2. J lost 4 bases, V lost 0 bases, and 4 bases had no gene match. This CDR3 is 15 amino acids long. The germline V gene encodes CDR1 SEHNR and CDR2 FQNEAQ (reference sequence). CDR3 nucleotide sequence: TGTGCCAGCAGCTTAGCGACGGGAGGCCCAGATACGCAGTATTTT. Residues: CASSLATGGPDTQYF. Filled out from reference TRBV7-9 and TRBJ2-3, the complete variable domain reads DTGVSQNPRHKITKRGQNVTFRCDPISEHNRLYWYRQTLGQGPEFLTYFQNEAQLEKSRLLSDRFSAERPKGSFSTLEIQRTEQGDSAMYLCASSLATGGPDTQYFGPGTRLTVL.

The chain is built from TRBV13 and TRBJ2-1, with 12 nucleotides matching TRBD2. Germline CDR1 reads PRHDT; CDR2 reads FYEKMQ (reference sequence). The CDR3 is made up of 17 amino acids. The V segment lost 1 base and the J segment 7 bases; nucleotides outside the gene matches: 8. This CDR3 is CASSLETSGGMANEQFF. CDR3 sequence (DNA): TGTGCCAGCAGCTTAGAAACTAGCGGGGGGATGGCGAATGAGCAGTTCTTC.

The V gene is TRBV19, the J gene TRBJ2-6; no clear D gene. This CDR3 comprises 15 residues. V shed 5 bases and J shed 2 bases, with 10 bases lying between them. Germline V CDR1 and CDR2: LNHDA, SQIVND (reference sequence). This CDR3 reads CASSPLEAGANVLTF. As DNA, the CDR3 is TGTGCCAGTAGTCCACTCGAGGCTGGGGCCAACGTCCTGACTTTC.

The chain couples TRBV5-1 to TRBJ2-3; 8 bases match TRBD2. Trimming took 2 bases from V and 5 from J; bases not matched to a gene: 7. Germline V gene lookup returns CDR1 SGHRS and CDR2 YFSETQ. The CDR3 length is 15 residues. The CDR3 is CASSFRGGAGDTQYF. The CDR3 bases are TGCGCCAGCAGCTTTCGGGGGGGGGCCGGAGATACGCAGTATTTT.

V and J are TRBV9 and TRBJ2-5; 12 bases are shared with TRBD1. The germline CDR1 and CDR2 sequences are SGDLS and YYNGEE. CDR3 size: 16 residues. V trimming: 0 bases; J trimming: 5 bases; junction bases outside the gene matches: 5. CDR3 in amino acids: CASSVGGQGAGETQYF. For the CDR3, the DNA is TGTGCCAGCAGCGTAGGGGGACAGGGGGCCGGGGAGACCCAGTACTTC.

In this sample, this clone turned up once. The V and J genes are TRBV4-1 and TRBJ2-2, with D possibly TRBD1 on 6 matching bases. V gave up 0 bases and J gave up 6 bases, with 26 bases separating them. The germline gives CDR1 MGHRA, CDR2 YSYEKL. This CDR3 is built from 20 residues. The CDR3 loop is CASSQEGFGWNRASAGELFF. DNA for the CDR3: TGCGCCAGCAGCCAAGAAGGGTTCGGGTGGAACAGGGCTAGTGCCGGGGAGCTGTTTTTT.

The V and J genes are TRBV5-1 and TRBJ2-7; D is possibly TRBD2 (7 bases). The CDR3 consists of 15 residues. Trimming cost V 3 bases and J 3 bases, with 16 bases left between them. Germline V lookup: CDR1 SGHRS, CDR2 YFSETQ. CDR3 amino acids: CASSWISGGGYEQYF. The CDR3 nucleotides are TGCGCCAGCAGCTGGATTTCGGGGGGCGGCTACGAGCAGTACTTC.

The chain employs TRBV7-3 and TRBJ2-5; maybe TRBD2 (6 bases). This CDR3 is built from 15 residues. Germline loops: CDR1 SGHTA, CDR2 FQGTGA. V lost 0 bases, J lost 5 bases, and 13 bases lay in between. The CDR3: CASSLTGSRGETQYF. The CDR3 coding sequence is TGTGCCAGCAGCTTAACGGGCAGCCGGGGGGAGACCCAGTACTTC.

The CDR3 spells CASSLGPNQPQHF. In nucleotides, the CDR3 is TGTGCCAGCAGCTTAGGGCCTAATCAGCCCCAGCATTTT. The chain couples TRBV7-7 to TRBJ1-5; no reliable D call. V lost 1 base to trimming and J lost 4 bases, with 5 bases between them. From germline, CDR1 is SSHAT and CDR2 FNYEAQ (reference sequence). CDR3 length: 13 amino acids.

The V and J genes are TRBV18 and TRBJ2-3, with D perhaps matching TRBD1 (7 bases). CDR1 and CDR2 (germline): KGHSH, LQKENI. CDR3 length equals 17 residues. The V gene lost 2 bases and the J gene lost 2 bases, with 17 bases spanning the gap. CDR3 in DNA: TGTGCCAGCTCACCAACCGGAGGGGGCCTTACCACAGATACGCAGTATTTT. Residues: CASSPTGGGLTTDTQYF.

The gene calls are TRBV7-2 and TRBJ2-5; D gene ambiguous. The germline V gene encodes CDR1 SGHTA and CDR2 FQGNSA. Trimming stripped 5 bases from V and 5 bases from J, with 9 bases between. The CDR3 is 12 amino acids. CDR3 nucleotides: TGTGCCAGCAGCGGGCCTTGGGAGACCCAGTACTTC. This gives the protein CASSGPWETQYF.